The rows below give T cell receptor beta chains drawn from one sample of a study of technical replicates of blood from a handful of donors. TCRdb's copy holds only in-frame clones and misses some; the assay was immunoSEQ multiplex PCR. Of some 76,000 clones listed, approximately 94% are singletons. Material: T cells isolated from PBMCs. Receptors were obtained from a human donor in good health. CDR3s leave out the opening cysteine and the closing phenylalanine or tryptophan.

CDR3: ASSVSGRGAYEQY; V: TRBV7-2; length: 13
CDR3: ASLLADTGELF; V: TRBV2; length: 11
CDR3: ASSVGSGADTQY; V: TRBV9; length: 12
CDR3: ASSLPAGEDNEQF; V: TRBV7-9; length: 13
CDR3: ASSLAPGHSNPNTIY; V: TRBV5-1; length: 15
CDR3: ASSRDGRGSYEQY; V: TRBV19; length: 13
CDR3: ASIRDSSYGYT; V: TRBV19; length: 11
CDR3: ASSEIQGNGEQY; V: TRBV6-1; length: 12
CDR3: AWRPTGGSTQH; V: TRBV30; length: 11
CDR3: ASRMEAGIYEQY; V: TRBV5-1; length: 12
CDR3: ASTRQPGNEKLF; V: TRBV2; length: 12
CDR3: ASGPDFYEQY; V: TRBV12-5; length: 10
CDR3: ASSKEKGASGELF; V: TRBV21-1; length: 13
CDR3: ASSQDREEQY; V: TRBV4-1; length: 10
CDR3: ASLGLAGSNEQY; V: TRBV2; length: 12
CDR3: ASSVGTGDYGYT; V: TRBV7-2; length: 12
CDR3: ASSTGTRNTGELF; V: TRBV27; length: 13
CDR3: ATIDRGVNTIY; V: TRBV6-1; length: 11
CDR3: SVDRERTDTQY; V: TRBV29-1; length: 11
CDR3: ASSLERGQETQY; V: TRBV7-8; length: 12
CDR3: ASSGSGINNEQF; V: TRBV9; length: 12
CDR3: ASSEDSSNTGELF; V: TRBV7-2; length: 13
CDR3: ASDSSYEQY; V: TRBV6-1; length: 9
CDR3: AIRDPGRSSYNEQF; V: TRBV10-3; length: 14
CDR3: ASSLGQGYTDTQY; V: TRBV7-9; length: 13
CDR3: ASSAGAETQY; V: TRBV28; length: 10
CDR3: ASSYSRDTGELF; V: TRBV6-5; length: 12
CDR3: ASSLGGSTDTQY; V: TRBV11-2; length: 12
CDR3: ASSLLGRNQPQH; V: TRBV27; length: 12
CDR3: SVAGTVSSGANVLT; V: TRBV29-1; length: 14